This T cell receptor (beta chain) was sequenced during a study of cytomegalovirus exposure and HLA in healthy donors. On this clone itself: Its antigen is not known. One end of the junction varies from germline; a read error may be responsible.

The PCR contained 60 Vbeta and 13 Jbeta primers. Clones were sequenced by immunoSEQ multiplex PCR, and TCRdb holds only the in-frame ones, with some missing. The sample consists of around 130,000 clones, around two thirds of them appearing once. Points from the study as a whole: Researchers reported that a few CMV-associated chains were confirmed in vitro as CMV antigen-specific.

The CDR3 spans 9 residues. The germline V gene has CDR1 SGHTS and CDR2 YDEGEE. The receptor's source is a male donor in good health and CMV-seronegative. The sequenced sample was PBMCs. The chain joins TRBV5-8 to TRBJ1-1; D remains ambiguous. CDR3 coding DNA: TGTGCCAGCAGCTGGAACCTAGGATTT. Its protein product is CASSWNLGF.